This T cell receptor beta chain appears in the sequencing data of a study of identical twins. Study conclusions and caveats: In cord blood, abundant beta clonotypes had fewer insertions; memory showed no trend.

V lost 4 bases, J lost 1 base, and 2 bases stayed unmatched. The germline CDR1 and CDR2 sequences are MRHNA and SNTAGT. CDR3 length: 15 residues. This clonotype was detected many times. Its target is unknown. TCRdb reprocessed the 5' RACE reads via MiXCR and lists one record per CDR3 protein. The repertoire holds over 250,000 distinct CDR3 sequences, with roughly 8.6% as singletons. A further study also used this sample, focusing on yellow fever vaccine responses in identical twins.

V usage is TRBV6-4 and J usage is TRBJ2-1; 9 positions agree with TRBD2. This receptor was identified in a woman aged 18-29 years in good health. Material: CD8+ T cells sorted from blood. The DNA of the CDR3 is TGTGCCAGCAGTGCCGCGGGGGGGTCCTACAATGAGCAGTTCTTC. It codes for CASSAAGGSYNEQFF.